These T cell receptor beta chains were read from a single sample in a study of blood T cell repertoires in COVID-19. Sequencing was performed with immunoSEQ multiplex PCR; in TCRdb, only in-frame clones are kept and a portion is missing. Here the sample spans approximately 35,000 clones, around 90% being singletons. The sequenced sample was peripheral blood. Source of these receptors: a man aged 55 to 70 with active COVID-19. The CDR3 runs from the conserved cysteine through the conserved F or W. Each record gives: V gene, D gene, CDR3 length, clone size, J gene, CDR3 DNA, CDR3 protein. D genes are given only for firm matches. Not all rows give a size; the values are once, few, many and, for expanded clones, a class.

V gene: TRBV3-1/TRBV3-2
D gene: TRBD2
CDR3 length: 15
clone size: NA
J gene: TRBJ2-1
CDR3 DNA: TGTGCCAGCAGCCAAGGGACTAGCGGGAGTAATGAGCAGTTCTTC
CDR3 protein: CASSQGTSGSNEQFF

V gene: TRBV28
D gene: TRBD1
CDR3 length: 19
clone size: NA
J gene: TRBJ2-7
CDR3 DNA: TGTGCCAGCAGTGGGACAGGGGGCTCTAGGGGACTAGCTGTCTACGAGCAGTACTTC
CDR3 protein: CASSGTGGSRGLAVYEQYF

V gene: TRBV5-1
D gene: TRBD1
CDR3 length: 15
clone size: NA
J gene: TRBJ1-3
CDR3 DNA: TGCGCCAGCAGCTTGGGGGGGACAGGAGGAAACACCATATATTTT
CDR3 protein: CASSLGGTGGNTIYF

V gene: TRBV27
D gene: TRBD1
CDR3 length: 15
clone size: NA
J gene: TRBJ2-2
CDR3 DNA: TGTGCCAGCAGTTGGCCGGGACAGTATTTCGGGGAGCTGTTTTTT
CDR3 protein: CASSWPGQYFGELFF

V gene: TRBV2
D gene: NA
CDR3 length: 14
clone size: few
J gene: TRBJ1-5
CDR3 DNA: TGTGCCAGCAATAGGGAGGTGGGCAATCAGCCCCAGCATTTT
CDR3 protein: CASNREVGNQPQHF

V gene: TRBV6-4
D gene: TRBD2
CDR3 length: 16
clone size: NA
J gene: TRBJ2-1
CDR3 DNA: TGTGCCAGCCCCCGACTAGCGCTCAGCTCCTACAATGAGCAGTTCTTC
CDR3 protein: CASPRLALSSYNEQFF

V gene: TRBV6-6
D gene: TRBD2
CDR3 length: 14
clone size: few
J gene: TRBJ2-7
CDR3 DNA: TGTGCCAGCAGTACCAGCGGGAGTATCTACGAGCAGTACTTC
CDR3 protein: CASSTSGSIYEQYF

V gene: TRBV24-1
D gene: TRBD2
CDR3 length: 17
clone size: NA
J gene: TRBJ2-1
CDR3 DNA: TGTGCCACCAGTGATTCAGCGGGAGCGGTTTATTACAATGAGCAGTTCTTC
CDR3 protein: CATSDSAGAVYYNEQFF

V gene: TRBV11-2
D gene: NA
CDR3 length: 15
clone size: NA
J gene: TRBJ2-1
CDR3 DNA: TGTGCCAGCAGCCGGGACAATGTAAGATACAATGAGCAGTTCTTC
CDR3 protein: CASSRDNVRYNEQFF

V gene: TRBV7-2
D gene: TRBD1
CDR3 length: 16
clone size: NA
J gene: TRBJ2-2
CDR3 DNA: TGTGCCAGCAGCCCCAGAGGGACAGGGAGCACCGGGGAGCTGTTTTTT
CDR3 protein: CASSPRGTGSTGELFF

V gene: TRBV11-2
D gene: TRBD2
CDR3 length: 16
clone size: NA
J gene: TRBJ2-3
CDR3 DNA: TGTGCCAGCAGCTTAGACTGGCGGGAGGCCGTGGCGACGCAGTATTTT
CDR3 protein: CASSLDWREAVATQYF

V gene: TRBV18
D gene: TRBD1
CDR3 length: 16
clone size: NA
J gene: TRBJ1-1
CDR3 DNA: TGTGCCAGCTCACGACAGGGGAATGGTCGAGACACTGAAGCTTTCTTT
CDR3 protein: CASSRQGNGRDTEAFF

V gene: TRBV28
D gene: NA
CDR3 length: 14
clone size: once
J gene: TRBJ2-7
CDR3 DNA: TGTGCCAGCAGTTTAGGCAGGGCCTCGTACGAGCAGTACTTC
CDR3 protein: CASSLGRASYEQYF

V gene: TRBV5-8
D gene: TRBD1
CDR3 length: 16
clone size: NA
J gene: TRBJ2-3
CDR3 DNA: TGTGCCAGCAGTTCCGCCGGGACAGGGGTTGAAGATACGCAGTATTTT
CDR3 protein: CASSSAGTGVEDTQYF